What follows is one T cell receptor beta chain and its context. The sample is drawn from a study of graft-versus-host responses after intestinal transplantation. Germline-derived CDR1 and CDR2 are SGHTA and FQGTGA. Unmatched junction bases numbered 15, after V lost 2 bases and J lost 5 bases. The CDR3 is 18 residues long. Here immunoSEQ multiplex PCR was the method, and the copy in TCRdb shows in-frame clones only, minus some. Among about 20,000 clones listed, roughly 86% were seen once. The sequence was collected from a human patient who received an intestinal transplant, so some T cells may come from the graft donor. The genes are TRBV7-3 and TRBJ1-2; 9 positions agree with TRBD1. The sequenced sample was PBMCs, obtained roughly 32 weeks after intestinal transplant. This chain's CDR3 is CASSLCGLTGGAGYGYTF. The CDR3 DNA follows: TGTGCCAGCAGCTTATGCGGTTTAACAGGGGGCGCGGGGTATGGCTACACCTTC.